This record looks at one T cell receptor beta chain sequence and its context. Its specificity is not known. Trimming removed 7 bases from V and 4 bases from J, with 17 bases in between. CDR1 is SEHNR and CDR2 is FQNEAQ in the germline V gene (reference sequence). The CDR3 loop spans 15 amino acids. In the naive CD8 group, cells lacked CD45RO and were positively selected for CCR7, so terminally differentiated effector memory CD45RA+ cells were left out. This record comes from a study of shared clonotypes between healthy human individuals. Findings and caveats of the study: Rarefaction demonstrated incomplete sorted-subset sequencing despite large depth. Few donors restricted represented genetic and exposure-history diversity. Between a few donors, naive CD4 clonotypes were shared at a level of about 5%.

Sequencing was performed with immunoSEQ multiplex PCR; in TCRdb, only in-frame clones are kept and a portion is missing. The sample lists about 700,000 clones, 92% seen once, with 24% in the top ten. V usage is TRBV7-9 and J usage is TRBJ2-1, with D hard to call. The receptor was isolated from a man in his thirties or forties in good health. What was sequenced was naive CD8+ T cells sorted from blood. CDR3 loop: CASTPSADMYNEQFF. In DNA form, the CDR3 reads TGTGCCAGCACTCCCAGCGCAGACATGTACAATGAGCAGTTCTTC. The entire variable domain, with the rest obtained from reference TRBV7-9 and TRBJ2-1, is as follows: DTGVSQNPRHKITKRGQNVTFRCDPISEHNRLYWYRQTLGQGPEFLTYFQNEAQLEKSRLLSDRFSAERPKGSFSTLEIQRTEQGDSAMYLCASTPSADMYNEQFFGPGTRLTVL.